This T cell receptor (beta chain) was identified in a study of cytomegalovirus exposure and HLA in healthy donors. Study results and caveats: Many donors carried some public TCRs, although rarity characterized most TCR sequences. A later analysis reported that several of the most significant clusters appeared to be linked to common viral pathogens, among them Epstein-Barr virus. Per a later analysis, HLA-associated TCR beta chains showed more clonal expansion than other, equally common TCR beta chains.

Primers for the PCR totalled 60 Vbeta and 13 Jbeta. Sequencing was performed with immunoSEQ multiplex PCR; in TCRdb, only in-frame clones are kept and a portion is missing. The data show around 63,000 clones, 65% to 85% seen once. Germline assignment: CDR1 MNHNY and CDR2 SVGAGI (reference sequence). The length of the CDR3 is 13 residues. The V and J ends lost 5 bases and 2 bases respectively, with 9 bases between them. About this clone: The antigen is not known.

Donors were ostensibly healthy at sampling, although undocumented immune exposures were probable. Specimen: PBMCs. The sequence derives from a woman aged 25 to 39 in good health and CMV-seronegative. The gene calls are TRBV6-6 and TRBJ1-2; D is uncertain. The CDR3 sequence: CASSRGANYGYTF. DNA for the CDR3: TGTGCCAGCAGTCGGGGAGCGAACTATGGCTACACCTTC.